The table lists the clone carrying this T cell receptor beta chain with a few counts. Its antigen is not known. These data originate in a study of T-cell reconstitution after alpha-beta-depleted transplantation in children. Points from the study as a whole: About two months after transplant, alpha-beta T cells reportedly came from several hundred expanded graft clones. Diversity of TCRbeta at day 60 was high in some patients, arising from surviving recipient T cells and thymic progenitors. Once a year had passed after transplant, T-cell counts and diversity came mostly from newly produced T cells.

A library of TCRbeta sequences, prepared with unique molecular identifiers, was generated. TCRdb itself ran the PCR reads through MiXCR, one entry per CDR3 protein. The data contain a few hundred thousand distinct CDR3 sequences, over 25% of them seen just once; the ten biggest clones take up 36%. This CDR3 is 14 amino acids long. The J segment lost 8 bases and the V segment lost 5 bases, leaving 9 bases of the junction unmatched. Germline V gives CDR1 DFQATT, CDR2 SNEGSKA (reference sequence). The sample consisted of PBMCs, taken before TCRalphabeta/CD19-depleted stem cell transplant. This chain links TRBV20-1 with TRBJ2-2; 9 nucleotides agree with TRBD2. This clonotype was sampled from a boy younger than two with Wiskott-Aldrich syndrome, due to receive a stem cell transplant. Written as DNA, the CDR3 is TGCAGTGCTCCTATAGCGGGAGAAAGGGGGGAGCTGTTTTTT. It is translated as CSAPIAGERGELFF.